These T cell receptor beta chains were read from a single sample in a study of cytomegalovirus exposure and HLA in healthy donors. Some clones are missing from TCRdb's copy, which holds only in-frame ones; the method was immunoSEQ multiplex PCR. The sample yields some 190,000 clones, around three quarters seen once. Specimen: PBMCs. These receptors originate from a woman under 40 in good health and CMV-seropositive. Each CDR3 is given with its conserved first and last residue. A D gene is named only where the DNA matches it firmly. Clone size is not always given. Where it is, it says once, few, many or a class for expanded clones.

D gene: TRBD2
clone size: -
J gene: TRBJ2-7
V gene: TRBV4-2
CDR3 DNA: TGTGCCAGCAGCCTCCTCGGACTAGCGGGGGGCTTTCTGGTTTACGAGCAGTACTTC
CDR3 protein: CASSLLGLAGGFLVYEQYF

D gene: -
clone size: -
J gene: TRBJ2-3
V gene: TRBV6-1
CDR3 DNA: TGTGCCAGCAGCCGTGGGGAGGGCACAGATACGCAGTATTTT
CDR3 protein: CASSRGEGTDTQYF

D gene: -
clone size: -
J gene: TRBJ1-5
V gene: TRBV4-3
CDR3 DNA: TGCGCCAGCAGCCAAGTCTATATCAATCAGCCCCAGCATTTT
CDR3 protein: CASSQVYINQPQHF

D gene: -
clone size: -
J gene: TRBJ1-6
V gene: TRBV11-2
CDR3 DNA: TGTGCCAGCAGCTTAGACGGTAGGAGCTCCTATAATTCACCCCTCCACTTT
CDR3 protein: CASSLDGRSSYNSPLHF

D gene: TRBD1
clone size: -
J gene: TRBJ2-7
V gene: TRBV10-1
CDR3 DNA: TGCGCCAGCAGTATCGGACAGGGGGCGCGCTACGAGCAGTACTTC
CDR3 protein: CASSIGQGARYEQYF

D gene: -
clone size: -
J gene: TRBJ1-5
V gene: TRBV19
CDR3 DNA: TGTGCCAGTCTACAGGGACCTAGCAATCAGCCCCAGCATTTT
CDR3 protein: CASLQGPSNQPQHF

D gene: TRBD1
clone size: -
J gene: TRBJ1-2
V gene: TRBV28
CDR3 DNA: TGTGCCAGCAGTTTCGGGGACAGGGGTTACGGCTACACCTTC
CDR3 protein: CASSFGDRGYGYTF

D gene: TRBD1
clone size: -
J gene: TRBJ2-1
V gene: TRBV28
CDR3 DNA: TGTGCCAGCAGTTCCGGGACAGGGGCCAACAATGAGCAGTTCTTC
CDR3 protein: CASSSGTGANNEQFF

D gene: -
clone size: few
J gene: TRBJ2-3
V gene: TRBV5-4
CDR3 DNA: TGTGCCAGCACCCAGACAGATAGCACAGATACGCAGTATTTT
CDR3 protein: CASTQTDSTDTQYF

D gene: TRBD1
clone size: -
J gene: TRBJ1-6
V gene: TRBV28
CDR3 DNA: TGTGCCAGCAGACGGACAGGGGGCTACTATAATTCACCCCTCCACTTT
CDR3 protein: CASRRTGGYYNSPLHF

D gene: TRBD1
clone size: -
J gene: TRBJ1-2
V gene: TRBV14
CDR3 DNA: TGTGCCAGCAGCCAACGGACAGGAACCCTCGTCTATGGCTACACCTTC
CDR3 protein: CASSQRTGTLVYGYTF

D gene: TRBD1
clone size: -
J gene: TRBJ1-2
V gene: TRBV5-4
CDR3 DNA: TGTGCCAGCAGCCCGGGGGGGACAGTCTATGGCTACACCTTC
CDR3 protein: CASSPGGTVYGYTF

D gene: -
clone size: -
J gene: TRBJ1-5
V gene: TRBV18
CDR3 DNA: TGTGCCAGCTCCTCCATGGGTGTACAGGTCCCCCAGCATTTT
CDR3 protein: CASSSMGVQVPQHF

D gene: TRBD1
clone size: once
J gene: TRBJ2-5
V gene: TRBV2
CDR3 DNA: TGTGCCAGCAGTTCCGGGACAGGTTACGAAGAGACCCAGTACTTC
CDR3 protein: CASSSGTGYEETQYF

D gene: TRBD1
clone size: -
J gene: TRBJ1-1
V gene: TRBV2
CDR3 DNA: TGTGCCAGCAGTGAGAGGGGGCGAAACACTGAAGCTTTCTTT
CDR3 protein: CASSERGRNTEAFF

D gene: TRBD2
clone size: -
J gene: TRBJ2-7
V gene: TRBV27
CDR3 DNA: TGTGCCAGCAGCAAAAGCGGGGGTAACATCTACGAGCAGTACTTC
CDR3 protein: CASSKSGGNIYEQYF

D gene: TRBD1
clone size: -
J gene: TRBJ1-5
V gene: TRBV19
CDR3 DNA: TGTGCCAGTAGTATCACAGGGGGGAATCAGCCCCAGCATTTT
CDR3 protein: CASSITGGNQPQHF

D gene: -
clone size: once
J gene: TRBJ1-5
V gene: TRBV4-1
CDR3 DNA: TGCGCCAGCAGCCAAGACGCGAGGGATCAGCCCCAGCATTTT
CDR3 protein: CASSQDARDQPQHF

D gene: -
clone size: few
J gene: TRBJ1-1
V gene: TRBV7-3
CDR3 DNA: TGTGCCAGCAGTTTTACAGTCTACACTGAAGCTTTCTTT
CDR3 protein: CASSFTVYTEAFF

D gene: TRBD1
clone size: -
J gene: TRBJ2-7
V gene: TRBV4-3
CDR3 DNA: TGCGCCAGCAGCCAAGATATCGGGACAGAGACCTACGAGCAGTACTTC
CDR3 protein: CASSQDIGTETYEQYF

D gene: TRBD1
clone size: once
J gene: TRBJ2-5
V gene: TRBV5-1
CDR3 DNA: TGCGCCAGCAGCCTAGGGGGCGGGGAGACCCAGTACTTC
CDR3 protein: CASSLGGGETQYF

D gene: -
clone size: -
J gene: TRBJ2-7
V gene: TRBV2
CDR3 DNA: TGTGCCAGCAGTGGTTCCCCATCCTACGAGCAGTACTTC
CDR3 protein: CASSGSPSYEQYF

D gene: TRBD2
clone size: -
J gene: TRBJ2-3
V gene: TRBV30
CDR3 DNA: TGTGCCTGGACCCCGGGACTAGCAGCAGATACGCAGTATTTT
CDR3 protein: CAWTPGLAADTQYF